This record concerns one TCR beta chain sequence. The length of the CDR3 is 13 residues. This entry belongs to a study of T cells after yellow fever vaccination. General study results and limits: The booster saw the reappearance of most primary-vaccination clones (about 95% CD4, around 90% CD8). The bulk population could contribute abundant contaminating clonotypes to FACS-sorted repertoires. The secondary response peaked faster, at day 5 versus 15, but was weaker.

TCRdb reprocessed the 5' RACE reads with MiXCR, giving one entry per CDR3 protein. The sample holds 100,000 or so distinct CDR3 sequences, roughly 10% seen once. The V gene is TRBV21-1, the J gene TRBJ2-3; no DNA check was done on the table's D call, TRBD2. TRBV21-1 is marked as a pseudogene. This receptor was taken from a man aged 18 to 35 who received the YFV17D yellow fever vaccine. The starting material was CD8+ T cells not binding an NS4B(214-222) dextramer, sorted from PBMCs, obtained roughly 15 days after the first yellow fever vaccination. The CDR3 DNA reads as TGTGCCAGCAGCAAAGTTGGAGGTCATACGCAGTATTTT. This translates into CASSKVGGHTQYF.